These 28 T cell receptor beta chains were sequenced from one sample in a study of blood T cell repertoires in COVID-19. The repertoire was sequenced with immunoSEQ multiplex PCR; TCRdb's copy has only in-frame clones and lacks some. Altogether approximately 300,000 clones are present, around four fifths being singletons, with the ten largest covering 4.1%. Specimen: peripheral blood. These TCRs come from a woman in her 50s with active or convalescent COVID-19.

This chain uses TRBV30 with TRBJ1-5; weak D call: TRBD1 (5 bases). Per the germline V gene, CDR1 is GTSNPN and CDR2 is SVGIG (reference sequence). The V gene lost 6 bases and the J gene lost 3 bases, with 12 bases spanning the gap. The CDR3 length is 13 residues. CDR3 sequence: CACRPDNNQPQHF. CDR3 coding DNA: TGTGCCTGCCGCCCGGACAACAATCAGCCCCAGCATTTT.

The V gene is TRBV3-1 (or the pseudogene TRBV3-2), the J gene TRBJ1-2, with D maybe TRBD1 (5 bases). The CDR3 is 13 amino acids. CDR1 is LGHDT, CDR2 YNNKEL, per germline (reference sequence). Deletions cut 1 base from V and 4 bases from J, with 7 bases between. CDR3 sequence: CASSQVRGYGYTF. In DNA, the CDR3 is TGTGCCAGCAGCCAAGTTAGGGGCTATGGCTACACCTTC.

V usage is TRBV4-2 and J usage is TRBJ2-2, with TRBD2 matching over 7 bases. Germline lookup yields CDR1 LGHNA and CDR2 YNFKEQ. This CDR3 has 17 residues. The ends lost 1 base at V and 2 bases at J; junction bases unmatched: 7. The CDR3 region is CASSQGQAGINTGELFF. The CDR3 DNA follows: TGTGCCAGCAGCCAAGGTCAAGCGGGGATAAACACCGGGGAGCTGTTTTTT.

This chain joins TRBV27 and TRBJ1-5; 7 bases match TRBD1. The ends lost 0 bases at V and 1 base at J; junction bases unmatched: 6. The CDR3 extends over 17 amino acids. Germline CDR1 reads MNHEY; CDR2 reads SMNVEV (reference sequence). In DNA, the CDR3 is TGTGCCAGCAGTTTATCCAGGACAGGCCGAAGCAATCAGCCCCAGCATTTT. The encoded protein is CASSLSRTGRSNQPQHF.

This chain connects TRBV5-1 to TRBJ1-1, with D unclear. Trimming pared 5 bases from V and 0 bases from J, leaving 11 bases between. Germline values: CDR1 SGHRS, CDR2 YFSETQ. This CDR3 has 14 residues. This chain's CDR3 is CASRGGELNTEAFF. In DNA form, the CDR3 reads TGCGCCAGCAGGGGAGGAGAGTTGAACACTGAAGCTTTCTTT. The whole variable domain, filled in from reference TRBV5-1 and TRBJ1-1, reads KAGVTQTPRYLIKTRGQQVTLSCSPISGHRSVSWYQQTPGQGLQFLFEYFSETQRNKGNFPGRFSGRQFSNSRSEMNVSTLELGDSALYLCASRGGELNTEAFFGQGTRLTVV.

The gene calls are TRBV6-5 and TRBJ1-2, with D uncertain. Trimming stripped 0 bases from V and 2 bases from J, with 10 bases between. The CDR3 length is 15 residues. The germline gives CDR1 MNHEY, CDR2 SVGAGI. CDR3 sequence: CASSYSRDLNYGYTF. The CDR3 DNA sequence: TGTGCCAGCAGTTACTCGCGGGATTTGAACTATGGCTACACCTTC.

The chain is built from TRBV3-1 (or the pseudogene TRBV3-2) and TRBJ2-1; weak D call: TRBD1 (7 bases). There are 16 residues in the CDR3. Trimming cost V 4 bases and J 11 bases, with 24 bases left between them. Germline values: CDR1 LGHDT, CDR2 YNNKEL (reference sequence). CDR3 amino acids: CASSRYLGGGNSKQFF. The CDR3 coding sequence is TGTGCCAGCAGCCGGTACCTAGGGGGCGGGAATAGTAAGCAGTTCTTC.

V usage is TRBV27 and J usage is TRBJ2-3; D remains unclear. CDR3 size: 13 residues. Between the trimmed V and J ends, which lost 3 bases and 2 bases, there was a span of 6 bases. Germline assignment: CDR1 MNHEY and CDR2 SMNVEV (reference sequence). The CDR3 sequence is CASSFYDTDTQYF. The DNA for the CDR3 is TGTGCCAGCAGTTTCTACGACACAGATACGCAGTATTTT.

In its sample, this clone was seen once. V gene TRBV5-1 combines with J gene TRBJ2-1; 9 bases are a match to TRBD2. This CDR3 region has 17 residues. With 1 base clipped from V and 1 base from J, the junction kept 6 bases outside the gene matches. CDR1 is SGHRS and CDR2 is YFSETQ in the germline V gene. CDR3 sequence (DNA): TGCGCCAGCAGCTTGCCCAGGCGGGAGGGGTCCTACAATGAGCAGTTCTTC. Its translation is CASSLPRREGSYNEQFF.

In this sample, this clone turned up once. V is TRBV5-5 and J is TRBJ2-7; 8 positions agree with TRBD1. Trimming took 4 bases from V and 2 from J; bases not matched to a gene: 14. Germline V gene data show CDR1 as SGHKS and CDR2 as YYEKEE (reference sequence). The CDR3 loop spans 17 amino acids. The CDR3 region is CASSHAAQGASPYEQYF. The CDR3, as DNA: TGTGCCAGCAGCCACGCGGCCCAGGGGGCATCCCCCTACGAGCAGTACTTC. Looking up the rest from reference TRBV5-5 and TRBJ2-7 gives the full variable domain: DAGVTQSPTHLIKTRGQQVTLRCSPISGHKSVSWYQQVLGQGPQFIFQYYEKEERGRGNFPDRFSARQFPNYSSELNVNALLLGDSALYLCASSHAAQGASPYEQYFGPGTRLTVT.

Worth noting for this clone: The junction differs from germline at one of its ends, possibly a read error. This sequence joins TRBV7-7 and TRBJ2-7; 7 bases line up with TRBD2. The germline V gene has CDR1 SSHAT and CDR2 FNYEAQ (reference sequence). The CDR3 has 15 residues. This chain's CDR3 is CASSLMGLPTYEQYF. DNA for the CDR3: TGTGCTAGCAGCTTGATGGGACTACCCACCTACGAGCAGTACTTC.

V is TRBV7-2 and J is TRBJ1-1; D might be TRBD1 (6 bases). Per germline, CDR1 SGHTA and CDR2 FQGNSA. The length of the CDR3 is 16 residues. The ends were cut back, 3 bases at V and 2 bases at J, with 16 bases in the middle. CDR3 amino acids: CASSLNRVKSNTEAFF. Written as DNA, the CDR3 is TGTGCCAGCAGCTTGAACAGGGTAAAAAGTAACACTGAAGCTTTCTTT.

As DNA, the CDR3 is TGTGCCAGCAGCCTAGGGGGCGTTCGTCAGCCCCAGCATTTT. It codes for CASSLGGVRQPQHF. This chain joins TRBV5-6 and TRBJ1-5, with 7 positions matching TRBD1. The CDR3 extends over 14 amino acids. The junction had 7 bases not matched to a gene; V was cut back by 4 bases and J by 6 bases. CDR1 and CDR2 from the germline V gene are SGHDT and YYEEEE. Drawing the rest from reference TRBV5-6 and TRBJ1-5, the complete variable domain is DAGVTQSPTHLIKTRGQQVTLRCSPKSGHDTVSWYQQALGQGPQFIFQYYEEEERQRGNFPDRFSGHQFPNYSSELNVNALLLGDSALYLCASSLGGVRQPQHFGDGTRLSIL.

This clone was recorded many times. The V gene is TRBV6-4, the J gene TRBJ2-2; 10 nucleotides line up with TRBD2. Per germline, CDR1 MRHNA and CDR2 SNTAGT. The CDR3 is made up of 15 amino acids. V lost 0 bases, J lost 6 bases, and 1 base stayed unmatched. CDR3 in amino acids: CASSDSAGGPGELFF. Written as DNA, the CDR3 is TGTGCCAGCAGTGACTCAGCGGGAGGGCCCGGGGAGCTGTTTTTT.

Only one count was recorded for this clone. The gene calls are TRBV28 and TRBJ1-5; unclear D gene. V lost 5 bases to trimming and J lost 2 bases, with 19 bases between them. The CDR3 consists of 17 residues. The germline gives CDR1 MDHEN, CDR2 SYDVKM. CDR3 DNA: TGTGCCAGCAGTCTACCCCCCCGGGAGTGGGGCAATCAGCCCCAGCATTTT. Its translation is CASSLPPREWGNQPQHF.

Here the CDR3 reads CAWSVVTTTYGYTF. The CDR3 nucleotides are TGTGCCTGGAGTGTGGTAACTACGACCTATGGCTACACCTTC. The genes are TRBV30 and TRBJ1-2, with D hard to call. Trimming took 0 bases from V and 4 from J, leaving 12 bases between them. The CDR3 length is 14 residues. Germline CDR1 is GTSNPN and CDR2 is SVGIG (reference sequence).

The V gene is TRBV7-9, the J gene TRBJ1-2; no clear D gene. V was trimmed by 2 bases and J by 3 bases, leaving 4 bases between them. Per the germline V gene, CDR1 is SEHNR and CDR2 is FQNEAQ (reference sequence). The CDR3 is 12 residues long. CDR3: CASSLTDYGYTF. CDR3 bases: TGTGCCAGCAGCTTAACTGACTATGGCTACACCTTC.

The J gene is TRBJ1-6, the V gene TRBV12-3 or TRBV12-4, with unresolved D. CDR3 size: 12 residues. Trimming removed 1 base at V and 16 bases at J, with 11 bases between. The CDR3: CASSLGEKVLHF. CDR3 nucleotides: TGTGCCAGCAGTTTAGGAGAGAAAGTTCTCCACTTT.

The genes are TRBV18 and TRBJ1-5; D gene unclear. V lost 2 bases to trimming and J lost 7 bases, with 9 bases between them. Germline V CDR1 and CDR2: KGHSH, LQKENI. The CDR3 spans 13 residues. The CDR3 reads CASSPYGGQPQHF. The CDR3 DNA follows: TGTGCCAGCTCACCATACGGAGGCCAGCCCCAGCATTTT.

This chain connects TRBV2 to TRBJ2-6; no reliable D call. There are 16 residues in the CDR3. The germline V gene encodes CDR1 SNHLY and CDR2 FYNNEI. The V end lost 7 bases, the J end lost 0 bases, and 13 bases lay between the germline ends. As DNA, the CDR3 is TGTGCCAGCACGATGGCTAGATTCTCTGGGGCCAACGTCCTGACTTTC. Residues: CASTMARFSGANVLTF.

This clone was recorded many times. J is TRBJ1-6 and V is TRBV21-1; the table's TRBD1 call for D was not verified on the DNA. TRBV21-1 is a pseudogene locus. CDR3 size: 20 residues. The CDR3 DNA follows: TGTGCCAGCAGAGCACTGATATGGGACAGGGGGGACTTAGGGAATTCACCCCTCCACTTT. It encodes CASRALIWDRGDLGNSPLHF.

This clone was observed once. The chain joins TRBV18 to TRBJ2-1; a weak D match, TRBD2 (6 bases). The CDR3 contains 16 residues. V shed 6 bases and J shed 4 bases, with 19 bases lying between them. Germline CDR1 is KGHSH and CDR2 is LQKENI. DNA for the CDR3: TGTGCCAGCTCCCTCCAACGGGGGACCCTTTACAATGAGCAGTTCTTC. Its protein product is CASSLQRGTLYNEQFF.

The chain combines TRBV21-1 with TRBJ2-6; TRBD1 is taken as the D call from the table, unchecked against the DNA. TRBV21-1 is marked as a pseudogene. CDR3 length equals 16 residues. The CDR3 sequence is CASSMQFRSGANVLTF. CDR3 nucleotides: TGTGCCAGCAGCATGCAGTTCCGATCTGGGGCCAACGTCCTGACTTTC.

The DNA for the CDR3 is TGTGCCAGCAGCGAAAAGAGTGGACAGGGAATTGGGGAGACCCAGTACTTC. Amino acids: CASSEKSGQGIGETQYF. The chain joins TRBV3-1 (or the pseudogene TRBV3-2) to TRBJ2-5, with 8 positions matching TRBD1. CDR3 size: 17 residues. CDR1 LGHDT and CDR2 YNNKEL come from the germline V gene (reference sequence). The ends lost 5 bases at V and 5 bases at J; junction bases unmatched: 16.

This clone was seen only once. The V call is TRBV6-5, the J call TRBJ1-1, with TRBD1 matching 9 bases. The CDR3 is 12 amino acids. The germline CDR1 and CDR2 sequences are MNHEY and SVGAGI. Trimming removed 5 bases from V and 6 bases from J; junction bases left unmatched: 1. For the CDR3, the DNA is TGTGCCAGCAGTACAGGGGGCGCTGAAGCTTTCTTT. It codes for CASSTGGAEAFF.

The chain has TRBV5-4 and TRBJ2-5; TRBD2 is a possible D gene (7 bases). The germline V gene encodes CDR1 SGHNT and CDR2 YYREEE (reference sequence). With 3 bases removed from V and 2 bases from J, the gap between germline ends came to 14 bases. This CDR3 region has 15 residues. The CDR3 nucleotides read TGTGCCAGCAGCTCCGGGGAGGGGGGACAAGAGACCCAGTACTTC. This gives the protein CASSSGEGGQETQYF.

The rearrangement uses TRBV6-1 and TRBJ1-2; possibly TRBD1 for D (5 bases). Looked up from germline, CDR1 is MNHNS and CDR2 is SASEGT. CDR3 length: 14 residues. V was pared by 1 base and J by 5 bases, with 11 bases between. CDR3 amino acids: CASSEVIQGYGYTF. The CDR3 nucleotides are TGTGCCAGCAGTGAAGTCATCCAGGGATATGGCTACACCTTC.

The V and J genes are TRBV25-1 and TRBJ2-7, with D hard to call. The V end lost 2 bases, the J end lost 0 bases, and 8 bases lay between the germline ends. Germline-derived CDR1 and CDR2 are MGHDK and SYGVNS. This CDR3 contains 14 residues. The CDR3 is CASSEGGPSYEQYF. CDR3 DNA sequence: TGTGCCAGCAGTGAAGGTGGCCCCTCCTACGAGCAGTACTTC.